The clone carrying this T cell receptor beta chain was seen repeatedly, ten times or more. Its antigen is not identified. MiXCR, run by TCRdb on the 5' RACE reads, gives a single entry per CDR3 protein. The table lists about 69,000 distinct CDR3 sequences, roughly 5% of them singletons. This entry is derived from a study of CD8 T cells in ankylosing spondylitis. General study findings and limits: What seemed typical of ankylosing spondylitis blood was a TCR beta motif built from 8 or 9 highly homologous variants.

V was pared by 0 bases and J by 6 bases, with 12 bases between. This CDR3 spans 14 amino acids. From germline, CDR1 is SGHRS and CDR2 YFSETQ. The sequence was collected from a male donor with ankylosing spondylitis or in good health (not recorded which). The rearrangement joins TRBV5-1 to TRBJ1-2; D is uncertain. The specimen sequenced was blood, either unsorted or a sorted T cell fraction (not recorded which). CDR3 sequence: CASSLEAGGDGYTF. The CDR3 nucleotides read TGCGCCAGCAGCTTGGAAGCAGGAGGTGATGGCTACACCTTC.